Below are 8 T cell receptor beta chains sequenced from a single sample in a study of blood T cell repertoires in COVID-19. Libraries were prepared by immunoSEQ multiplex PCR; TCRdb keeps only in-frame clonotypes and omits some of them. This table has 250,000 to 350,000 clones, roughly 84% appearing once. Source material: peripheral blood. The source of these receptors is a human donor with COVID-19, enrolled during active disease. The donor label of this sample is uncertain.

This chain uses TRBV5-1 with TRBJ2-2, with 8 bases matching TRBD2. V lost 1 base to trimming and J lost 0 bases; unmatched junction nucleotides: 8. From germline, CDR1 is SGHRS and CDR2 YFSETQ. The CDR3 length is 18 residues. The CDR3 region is CASSLRSQRGTNTGELFF. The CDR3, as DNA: TGCGCCAGCAGCTTGAGGTCCCAGCGGGGGACGAACACCGGGGAGCTGTTTTTT.

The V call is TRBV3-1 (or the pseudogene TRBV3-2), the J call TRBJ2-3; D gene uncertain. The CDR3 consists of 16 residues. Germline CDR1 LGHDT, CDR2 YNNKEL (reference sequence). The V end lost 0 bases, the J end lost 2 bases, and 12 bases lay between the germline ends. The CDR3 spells CASSQDGQETTDTQYF. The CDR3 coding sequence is TGTGCCAGCAGCCAAGATGGTCAGGAAACCACAGATACGCAGTATTTT.

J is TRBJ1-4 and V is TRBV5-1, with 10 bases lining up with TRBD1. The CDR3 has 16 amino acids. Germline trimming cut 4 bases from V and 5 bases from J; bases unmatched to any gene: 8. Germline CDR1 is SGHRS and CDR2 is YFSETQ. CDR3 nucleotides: TGCGCCAGCAGCCTAACTCCGGGACAGGGGAATGAAAAACTGTTTTTT. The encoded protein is CASSLTPGQGNEKLFF. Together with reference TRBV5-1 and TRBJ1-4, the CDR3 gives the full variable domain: KAGVTQTPRYLIKTRGQQVTLSCSPISGHRSVSWYQQTPGQGLQFLFEYFSETQRNKGNFPGRFSGRQFSNSRSEMNVSTLELGDSALYLCASSLTPGQGNEKLFFGSGTQLSVL.

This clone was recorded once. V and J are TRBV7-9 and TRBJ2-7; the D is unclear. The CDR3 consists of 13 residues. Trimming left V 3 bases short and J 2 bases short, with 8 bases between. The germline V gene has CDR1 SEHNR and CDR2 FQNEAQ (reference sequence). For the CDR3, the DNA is TGTGCCAGCAGCTTGGGCCAACCCTACGAGCAGTACTTC. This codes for CASSLGQPYEQYF.

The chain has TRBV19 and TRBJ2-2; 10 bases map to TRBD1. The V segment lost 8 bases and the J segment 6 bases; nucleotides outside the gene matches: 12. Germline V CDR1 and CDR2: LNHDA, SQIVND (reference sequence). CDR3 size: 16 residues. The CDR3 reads CASSRGTGDGAGELFF. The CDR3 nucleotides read TGTGCCAGTTCCCGTGGGACAGGGGACGGGGCCGGGGAGCTGTTTTTT. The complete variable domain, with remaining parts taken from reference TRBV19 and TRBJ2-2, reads DGGITQSPKYLFRKEGQNVTLSCEQNLNHDAMYWYRQDPGQGLRLIYYSQIVNDFQKGDIAEGYSVSREKKESFPLTVTSAQKNPTAFYLCASSRGTGDGAGELFFGEGSRLTVL.

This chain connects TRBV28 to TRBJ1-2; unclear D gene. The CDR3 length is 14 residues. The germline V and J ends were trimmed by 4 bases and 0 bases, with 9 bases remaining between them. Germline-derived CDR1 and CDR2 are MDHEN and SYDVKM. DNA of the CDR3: TGTGCCAGCAGTTCACAGCCTGCTAACTATGGCTACACCTTC. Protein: CASSSQPANYGYTF.

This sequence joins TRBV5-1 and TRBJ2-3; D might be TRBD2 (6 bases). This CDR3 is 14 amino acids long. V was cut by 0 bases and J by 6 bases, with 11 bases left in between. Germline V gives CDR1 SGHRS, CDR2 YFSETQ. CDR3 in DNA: TGCGCCAGCAGCTTGGAACTAGCCGGGGATACGCAGTATTTT. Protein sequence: CASSLELAGDTQYF.

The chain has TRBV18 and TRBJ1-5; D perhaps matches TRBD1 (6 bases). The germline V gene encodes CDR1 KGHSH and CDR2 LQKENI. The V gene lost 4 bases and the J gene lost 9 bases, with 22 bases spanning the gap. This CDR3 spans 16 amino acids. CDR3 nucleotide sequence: TGTGCCAGCTCACAACAGGGCGAAACTACATCTGGGCCCCAGCATTTT. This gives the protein CASSQQGETTSGPQHF.